Reported below is one TCR beta chain. No cognate antigen has been identified for it. One base away there is no much larger clone; base qualities are not given. The data originate from a study of Ad26.COV2.S vaccination and SARS-CoV-2 variants (dated by TCRdb to the early 2020s). Regarding the complete study: Donors in the vaccine arm were drawn from COV1001, a multicentre, randomized, double-blind, placebo-controlled phase I-IIa trial testing Ad26.COV2.S in healthy adults. Ad26.COV2.S was given intramuscularly at 5x10^10 or 1x10^11 viral particles, as a single shot or as two shots 56 days apart. TCRbeta repertoire sequencing served as the tool for gauging how specific and how broad the SARS-CoV-2-reactive T cell receptors were following Ad26.COV2.S vaccination. The TCR-sequenced set comprised about 32 samples: 19 Ad26.COV2.S vaccine recipients, 5 placebo recipients and 8 SARS-CoV-2 convalescent individuals. Trial participants were randomized into five groups of five: low-dose or high-dose Ad26.COV2.S given once or twice, or placebo on both occasions. Investigators remained blinded to trial group allocation during experiments and outcome assessment.

The immunoSEQ Assay was used to sequence TCRbeta CDR3 regions. After extraction, genomic DNA underwent amplification by bias-controlled multiplex PCR, followed by high-throughput sequencing. The study's own analysis went as follows. To quantify the absolute abundance of every unique TCRbeta CDR3 region, sequences were collapsed and filtered. T cell fraction was estimated by normalizing TCRbeta template counts to usable DNA, with usable DNA measured through amplification of reference genes found in all nucleated cells. Repertoire TCRs were annotated as SARS-CoV-2-specific by exact matching of V gene, CDR3 amino acid sequence and J gene to a known reactive TCR set. The reference SARS-CoV-2 TCR set was derived from MIRA and filtered for enrichment in COVID-19-positive ImmuneCODE repertoires, a step that removed public or cross-reactive TCRs. Using the MIRA antigens, annotated TCRs were further analysed by specific ORF or by position within an ORF. Breadth was defined as annotated unique rearrangements over total unique productive rearrangements; depth was the summed frequency of those rearrangements. TCR breadth was compared between groups using two-sided Wilcoxon rank-sum tests. Not all clones reach the TCRdb copy of this immuneACCESS table, which keeps in-frame sequences only. Checked studies attribute under half of the gap to unresolved V genes and leave the rest unexplained. That table is the source of V, J and clone size, and D and trimming were worked out from the DNA. The sample table shows about 480,000 clones, and around 88% are seen once. Of the sample, roughly 13% falls within the top ten clones.

Sample treatment or condition, as interpreted from the label and publication: around 19 received Ad26.COV2.S at low or high dose, single or two shots; about five received placebo; per-sample allocation not given. Repertoires of vaccine and placebo recipients were sequenced from samples collected on day 63 after the first injection. Cohort 1b enrolled around 24 adults aged 18-55 years at a single site in Boston, USA, between 29 July and 7 August 2020. Ad26.COV2.S was a replication-incompetent adenovirus type 26 vector that expressed a prefusion-stabilized SARS-CoV-2 spike protein derived from the original Wuhan strain. The research as a whole found: According to the authors, total T cell responses may have been underestimated by the TCR breadth and depth analyses. Ad26.COV2.S recipients had higher spike-specific TCR breadth than placebo recipients (P = 0.0014). The study lacked the statistical power to compare responses across vaccine doses or regimens. Comparable non-spike TCR breadth was observed between vaccine and placebo recipients, consistent with only spike being contained in the vaccine. After vaccination, spike-specific CD8+ and CD4+ T cell responses were reported to show substantial breadth.

The clonotype comes from a person between 18 and 65 years old who received the Ad26.COV2.S COVID-19 vaccine or a placebo. This specimen was peripheral blood, taken in a trial of Ad26.COV2.S vaccine versus placebo.

In nucleotide form, the sequence is TGTGCCAGCAGTCGGGGAGGGTCGCGCAATCAGCCCCAGCATTTT. The resulting protein is CASSRGGSRNQPQHF. The rearranged segments are TRBV28 and TRBJ1-5; the D gene cannot be resolved reliably. As encoded in the germline V gene, CDR1 is MDHEN while CDR2 is SYDVKM. The CDR3 numbers 15 residues from cysteine through phenylalanine. Only the CDR3 portion is preserved as DNA: 45 bases, with reading frame beginning at the first base. V loses 5 bases, J loses 2 bases, and the germline ends lie 13 bases apart. With the rest looked up from the reference TRBV28 and TRBJ1-5 genes rather than sequenced, the full variable domain is DVKVTQSSRYLVKRTGEKVFLECVQDMDHENMFWYRQDPGLGLRLIYFSYDVKMKEKGDIPEGYSVSREKKERFSLILESASTNQTSMYLCASSRGGSRNQPQHFGDGTRLSIL.